These 8 T cell receptor beta chains came from one sample sequenced in a study of blood T cell repertoires in COVID-19. TCRdb keeps only in-frame clones here, not all; method: immunoSEQ multiplex PCR. The sample has more than 200,000 clones; approximately 83% are singletons. Sequencing was done on a sample of peripheral blood. These receptors were obtained from a woman aged 40 to 50 with active or convalescent COVID-19.

The V gene is TRBV30, the J gene TRBJ1-3; D not certain. Trimming stripped 4 bases from V and 1 base from J, with 8 bases between. CDR1 is GTSNPN and CDR2 is SVGIG in the germline V gene (reference sequence). The CDR3 contains 13 residues. CDR3 amino acids: CAWNRESGNTIYF. In DNA, the CDR3 is TGTGCCTGGAATCGGGAGTCTGGAAACACCATATATTTT.

DNA of the CDR3: TGTGCCACCAAGAGGGTGAATCAGCCCCAGCATTTT. Its translation: CATKRVNQPQHF. The chain joins TRBV15 to TRBJ1-5; D ambiguous. Trimming shortened V by 7 bases and J by 4 bases, and 8 bases separated the two germline ends. CDR1 and CDR2 (germline): LNHNV, YYDKDF (reference sequence). There are 12 residues in the CDR3.

V is TRBV18 and J is TRBJ1-1; D gene unclear. Germline assignment: CDR1 KGHSH and CDR2 LQKENI. The CDR3 is 14 amino acids. The germline V and J ends were trimmed by 1 base and 0 bases, with 6 bases remaining between them. The CDR3 region has the DNA TGTGCCAGCTCACCACAAGCAATGAACACTGAAGCTTTCTTT. Protein product: CASSPQAMNTEAFF.

V usage is TRBV28 and J usage is TRBJ2-7; the D gene is possibly TRBD2 (6 bases). CDR3 size: 15 residues. Trimming cost V 5 bases and J 4 bases, with 18 bases left between them. CDR1 and CDR2 from the germline V gene are MDHEN and SYDVKM. CDR3 sequence reads: CASSNYRGSPYEQYF. The CDR3 coding sequence is TGTGCCAGCAGTAACTATCGGGGGAGCCCTTACGAGCAGTACTTC.

The chain links TRBV28 to TRBJ2-5, with D possibly being TRBD2 (7 bases). Trimming shortened V by 3 bases and J by 1 base, and 15 bases separated the two germline ends. Germline V gene data show CDR1 as MDHEN and CDR2 as SYDVKM. CDR3 length: 16 amino acids. This chain's CDR3 is CASSLGRGPRQETQYF. CDR3 DNA sequence: TGTGCCAGCAGTTTGGGGCGGGGGCCGCGCCAAGAGACCCAGTACTTC.

V usage is TRBV5-1 and J usage is TRBJ2-6; the match to TRBD2 covers 12 bases. This CDR3 has 18 residues. J lost 0 bases, V lost 4 bases, and 5 bases had no gene match. Germline V gene data show CDR1 as SGHRS and CDR2 as YFSETQ. The CDR3 loop is CASSPGLAGTSGANVLTF. As DNA, the CDR3 is TGCGCCAGCAGCCCTGGACTAGCGGGGACCTCTGGGGCCAACGTCCTGACTTTC.

This clone has a single count. The chain uses TRBV13 and TRBJ2-7; D remains unclear. The CDR3 runs 14 residues. In germline, CDR1 is PRHDT, CDR2 FYEKMQ (reference sequence). Deletions cut 0 bases from V and 0 bases from J, with 6 bases between. In nucleotides, the CDR3 is TGTGCCAGCAGCTTAGGGCGGTACTCCTACGAGCAGTACTTC. Encoded protein: CASSLGRYSYEQYF. Filled out from reference TRBV13 and TRBJ2-7, the complete variable domain reads AAGVIQSPRHLIKEKRETATLKCYPIPRHDTVYWYQQGPGQDPQFLISFYEKMQSDKGSIPDRFSAQQFSDYHSELNMSSLELGDSALYFCASSLGRYSYEQYFGPGTRLTVT.

The chain has TRBV5-1 and TRBJ2-1; TRBD2 agrees at 10 bases. V lost 4 bases to trimming and J lost 0 bases; unmatched junction nucleotides: 4. Germline-derived CDR1 and CDR2 are SGHRS and YFSETQ. The CDR3 contains 16 residues. The CDR3 here is CASSVAGGSSYNEQFF. CDR3 nucleotide sequence: TGCGCCAGCAGCGTAGCGGGGGGCTCCTCCTACAATGAGCAGTTCTTC.